This TCR beta chain was sequenced in a study of CD8 T cells in ankylosing spondylitis. Generation of TCR beta libraries employed quantitative 5'-RACE incorporating molecular barcodes. TCRdb recomputed calls from the 5' RACE reads with MiXCR, one row per CDR3 protein. The sample shows fewer than 400,000 distinct CDR3 sequences, 6.5% to 10% of them seen only once. Study findings and constraints: A motif in TCR beta, a set of several highly homologous variants, appeared characteristic of ankylosing spondylitis blood. Reports say disease-linked clones showed up significantly more in matched ankylosing spondylitis synovial fluid.

This CDR3 is 17 amino acids long. V was pared by 0 bases and J by 3 bases, with 18 bases between. About this clonotype itself: No antigen is known for it.

The sample consisted of blood, either unsorted or a sorted T cell fraction (not recorded which). The sequence was collected from a male donor with ankylosing spondylitis. The rearrangement uses TRBV12-3 or TRBV12-4 and TRBJ2-7, with a tentative D call TRBD1 (5 bases). In DNA, the CDR3 is TGTGCCAGCAGTTTAGCGTCCAGGACAAACTACCTCTACGAGCAGTACTTC. Amino acid sequence: CASSLASRTNYLYEQYF.